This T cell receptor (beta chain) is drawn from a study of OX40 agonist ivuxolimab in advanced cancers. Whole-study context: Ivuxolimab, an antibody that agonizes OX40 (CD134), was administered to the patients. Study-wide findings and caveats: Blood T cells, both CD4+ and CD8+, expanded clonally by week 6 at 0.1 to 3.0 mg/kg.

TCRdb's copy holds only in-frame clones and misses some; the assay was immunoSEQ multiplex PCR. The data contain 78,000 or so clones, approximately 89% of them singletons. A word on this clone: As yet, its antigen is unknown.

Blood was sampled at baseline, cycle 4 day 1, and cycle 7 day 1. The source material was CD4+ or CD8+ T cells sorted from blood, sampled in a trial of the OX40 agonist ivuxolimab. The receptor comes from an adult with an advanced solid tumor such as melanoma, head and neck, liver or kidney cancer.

The CDR3 DNA reads TGCAGCGTCTCCGACGGGACAGTTGGAAACACCATATATTTT. Translating gives CSVSDGTVGNTIYF. This sequence joins TRBV29-1 and TRBJ1-3, with 7 bases fitting TRBD1. The ends lost 6 bases at V and 3 bases at J; junction bases unmatched: 8. The CDR3 runs 14 residues. Germline CDR1 SQVTM, CDR2 ANQGSEA.